The sample holds a few counts of the clone carrying this T cell receptor (beta chain). These data belong to a study of blood T cell repertoires in COVID-19. As for the study in general: From the United States, Italy and Spain came samples of acute and convalescent COVID-19.

CDR1 LGHNT and CDR2 FRNRAP come from the germline V gene. The length of the CDR3 is 15 residues. Trimming removed 5 bases from V and 6 bases from J; junction bases left unmatched: 7. How the authors handled the data: Counts of nucleated cells, estimated from reference gene primer amplification, were obtained. Profiling relied on immunoSEQ multiplex PCR, and the TCRdb table lists in-frame clones only, not all of them. The V and J calls and clone size were taken over from that table, and D and trimming were inferred from the DNA. The sample includes 140,000 to 150,000 clones, about four fifths of them seen just once.

The sequence was collected from a human donor with acute or convalescent COVID-19. The donor label of this sample is uncertain. The chain employs TRBV12-5 and TRBJ1-5; the match to TRBD1 covers 10 bases. Specimen: peripheral blood. The CDR3 coding sequence is TGTGCTAGTGGTGTTCTCCGGGACAGGGGTCAGCCCCAGCATTTT. This gives the protein CASGVLRDRGQPQHF.